Listed below are T cell receptor beta chains from one sample, sequenced in a study of human T cells and chemical hapten exposure. TCRdb reanalysed the RACE reads using MiXCR and keeps one entry per CDR3 protein. Found here are around 330,000 distinct CDR3 sequences, 5.5% of them singletons; the top ten hold less than 9%. Here the sequenced sample was whole blood, taken in connection with sensitization to the hapten diphenylcyclopropenone (DPC). The receptors shown here come from a woman aged 18-29 years with alopecia areata. Some clones in this sample may be carry-over from other donors' samples. CDR3s leave out the opening cysteine and the closing phenylalanine or tryptophan. Each record gives: J gene, D gene, V gene, CDR3 protein. A D gene is named only where the DNA matches it firmly.

TRBJ1-2,NA,TRBV14,ASSQGRVYGYT
TRBJ1-4,NA,TRBV6-6,ASSYQPEDEKLF
TRBJ2-7,TRBD2,TRBV20-1,SAPPAGDARDEQY
TRBJ2-3,TRBD2,TRBV11-2,ASSPLAGGLDTQY
TRBJ1-6,NA,TRBV12-3/TRBV12-4,ASIPGGANSPLH
TRBJ1-1,NA,TRBV4-3,ASSQDGRGLTEAF
TRBJ1-2,NA,TRBV6-5,ASRSIGAGYGYT
TRBJ1-2,NA,TRBV7-2,ASSPGQSGYT
TRBJ2-3,NA,TRBV7-2,ASSLYSSTDTQY
TRBJ1-3,NA,TRBV6-5,ASRGWTAASGNTIY
TRBJ1-6,TRBD1,TRBV3-1,ASSHAQGTGASPLH
TRBJ2-1,TRBD2,TRBV20-1,SASPWEILAVGYNEQF
TRBJ1-1,TRBD1,TRBV20-1,SARGTGGIGTEAF
TRBJ2-2,NA,TRBV18,ASSPRDGVTGELF
TRBJ2-5,TRBD2,TRBV27,ASSFSSGETQY
TRBJ1-2,NA,TRBV6-1,ASSSPTGNYGYT
TRBJ2-1,NA,TRBV27,ASSHKGLRIRNEQF
TRBJ1-2,NA,TRBV12-3/TRBV12-4,ASTIRGAGGYT
TRBJ1-5,TRBD1,TRBV20-1,SARDRLNQPQH
TRBJ1-1,TRBD1,TRBV20-1,SARVQQGSQGEAF
TRBJ2-3,TRBD2,TRBV7-2,ASSVGGALGTDTQY
TRBJ1-1,TRBD1,TRBV6-2/TRBV6-3,ASNARDRGLRAF
TRBJ2-7,NA,TRBV2,ASSAMEKSSYEQY
TRBJ1-1,NA,TRBV7-9,ASSFSMNTEAF
TRBJ1-1,NA,TRBV5-1,ASSLEAPGDTEAF
TRBJ2-3,TRBD2,TRBV9,ASSSVLAGGGTDTQY
TRBJ1-2,TRBD1,TRBV4-3,ASSQGDTGQYGYT
TRBJ2-1,TRBD1,TRBV13,ASSLGQGGRPPYNEQF
TRBJ1-2,NA,TRBV27,ASRGRTGSMAYGYT
TRBJ2-4,NA,TRBV5-5,ASSLTDIQY
TRBJ2-7,TRBD2,TRBV5-1,ASSLEVSGGASAYEQY
TRBJ1-5,TRBD1,TRBV10-2,ASSAPGQGVQPQH
TRBJ2-7,TRBD2,TRBV20-1,SARISGGQTYEQY
TRBJ1-4,TRBD1,TRBV5-6,ASSHEGTGKAEGTNEKLF
TRBJ1-1,NA,TRBV12-3/TRBV12-4,ASSLGGGTEAF